A single sample gave rise to the 10 T cell receptor beta chains below, sequenced in a study of CD8 T cells in Susac syndrome (dated by TCRdb to about 2019). Library preparation employed the immunoSEQ multiplex PCR assay. RNA was extracted with the RNeasy kit and 0.5 to 1 ug was reverse transcribed using random hexamers. In-frame beta chains were kept once TCRdb had trimmed the public reads at Q25 with fastp and called clones with MiXCR. Merged by CDR3 protein, the rows form single entries marked with the most common genes and DNA. For this sample there are a few hundred thousand distinct CDR3 sequences; about 94% appear just once. The ten biggest clones cover around 0.13% of the sample. Sequences were obtained from CD8+ T cells from PBMCs. The receptors stem from a human donor with multiple sclerosis.

This clonotype was observed a single time. The gene calls are TRBV20-1 and TRBJ2-2; no definite D call. Deletions cut 6 bases from V and 8 bases from J, with 10 bases between. CDR1 and CDR2 from the germline V gene are DFQATT and SNEGSKA (reference sequence). The CDR3 sequence is 11 residues long. The CDR3 loop is CSARWLGELFF. The CDR3 nucleotides read TGCAGTGCCCGGTGGCTGGGGGAGCTGTTTTTT.

The gene calls are TRBV27 and TRBJ1-1, with D tentatively TRBD1 (5 bases). There are 14 residues in the CDR3. The V end lost 5 bases, the J end lost 10 bases, and 20 bases lay between the germline ends. CDR1 is MNHEY and CDR2 is SMNVEV in the germline V gene (reference sequence). The CDR3 region has the DNA TGTGCCAGCAGTGCCTCGACAGCCCGGCGGCGAGCTTTCTTT. This encodes CASSASTARRRAFF.

A single count supports this clonotype. The rearrangement joins TRBV5-1 to TRBJ1-2; D is unclear. The CDR3 runs 16 residues. Trimming cost V 0 bases and J 4 bases, with 16 bases left between them. The germline gives CDR1 SGHRS, CDR2 YFSETQ. The CDR3 spells CASSLDEETRTYGYTF. CDR3 DNA sequence: TGCGCCAGCAGCTTGGATGAGGAGACGAGAACCTATGGCTACACCTTC.

The chain is built from TRBV3-1 and TRBJ1-2; the D is unclear. The CDR3 has 14 amino acids. Per germline, CDR1 LGHDT and CDR2 YNNKEL (reference sequence). Trimming left V 0 bases short and J 7 bases short, with 12 bases between. DNA of the CDR3: TGTGCCAGCAGCCAAGATTGGGAGGAGGGTGGCTACACCTTC. It codes for CASSQDWEEGGYTF.

This clonotype was recorded a few times. This chain joins TRBV19 and TRBJ2-1, with 11 nucleotides matching TRBD2. Trimming removed 6 bases from V and 4 bases from J; junction bases left unmatched: 5. The CDR3 is 15 residues long. Germline assignment: CDR1 LNHDA and CDR2 SQIVND (reference sequence). The CDR3 sequence is CASRQLAGGYNEQFF. The CDR3 coding sequence is TGTGCCAGTAGGCAGCTAGCGGGAGGTTACAATGAGCAGTTCTTC.

The chain combines TRBV13 with TRBJ2-3, with no clear D. Germline-derived CDR1 and CDR2 are PRHDT and FYEKMQ (reference sequence). V lost 0 bases, J lost 1 base, and 8 bases lay in between. CDR3 length: 15 residues. The CDR3, as DNA: TGTGCCAGCAGCTTAGGGGCGGACCGCACAGATACGCAGTATTTT. Protein sequence: CASSLGADRTDTQYF.

The chain employs TRBV19 and TRBJ2-7; D is possibly TRBD1 or TRBD2 (6 bases each). The CDR3 spans 13 residues. Germline assignment: CDR1 LNHDA and CDR2 SQIVND (reference sequence). The V gene lost 5 bases and the J gene lost 5 bases, with 13 bases spanning the gap. CDR3 region: CASSPRGLDEQYF. The CDR3, as DNA: TGTGCCAGTAGTCCCCGGGGGCTGGACGAGCAGTACTTC.

The V and J genes are TRBV9 and TRBJ2-7; D is undetermined. Trimming removed 0 bases from V and 2 bases from J, with 9 bases in between. Germline CDR1 SGDLS, CDR2 YYNGEE. This CDR3 is 14 amino acids long. The DNA of the CDR3 is TGTGCCAGCAGCGTAGATGCAGGTGCCTACGAGCAGTACTTC. Its protein product is CASSVDAGAYEQYF.

V and J are TRBV14 and TRBJ2-7; D is possibly TRBD1 or TRBD2 (6 bases each). Trimming removed 0 bases at V and 3 bases at J, with 21 bases between. Per germline, CDR1 SGHDN and CDR2 FVKESK. This CDR3 spans 18 amino acids. CDR3 region: CASSQDWGTGAGIYEQYF. DNA for the CDR3: TGTGCCAGCAGCCAAGATTGGGGGACGGGGGCAGGGATCTACGAGCAGTACTTC.

The chain is built from TRBV6-1 and TRBJ2-3; the D call may be TRBD1 or TRBD2 (5 bases each). Trimming took off 6 bases at V and 2 bases at J, with 21 bases between the two ends. Germline CDR1 and CDR2: MNHNS and SASEGT. The CDR3 loop spans 17 amino acids. The CDR3 here is CASRRSGTAILTDTQYF. CDR3 in DNA: TGTGCCAGCAGGCGATCCGGGACGGCCATACTCACAGATACGCAGTATTTT.